Following are 25 T cell receptor beta chains from one sample sequenced in a study of T cells in Graves' hyperthyroidism and ophthalmopathy. Amplification of TCR beta CDR3 regions used RNA as the template. Carried out on the TCR CDR3, a first-round RT-PCR used the HTBI primer set. MiXCR was run by TCRdb on the multiplex PCR reads, yielding one entry per CDR3 protein. The data hold approximately 690,000 distinct CDR3 sequences, with about 15% observed a single time. What was sequenced was blood. These receptors all come from a woman between 50 and 59 years old with Graves' ophthalmopathy.

This clonotype was recorded at least ten times. This chain connects TRBV7-8 to TRBJ1-1; D may be TRBD1 (6 bases). The germline gives CDR1 SGHVS, CDR2 FQNEAQ. This CDR3 has 16 residues. V was shortened by 1 base and J by 7 bases, with 19 bases between the two germline ends. The CDR3 protein is CASSLGSTGRIGEAFF. CDR3 DNA: TGTGCCAGCAGCTTAGGGTCTACAGGGAGAATCGGTGAAGCTTTCTTT.

The chain links TRBV12-3 or TRBV12-4 to TRBJ1-1; 9 bases are a match to TRBD1. The CDR3 is 16 amino acids. V gave up 6 bases and J gave up 1 base; unmatched junction bases: 9. The CDR3 DNA sequence: TGTGCCAGCAGCGTAGGGGACAGGGTTAGGAACACTGAAGCTTTCTTT. This gives the protein CASSVGDRVRNTEAFF.

This clonotype was recorded many times. V gene TRBV15 combines with J gene TRBJ1-1; no reliable D call. Trimming left V 0 bases short and J 0 bases short, with 5 bases between. From germline, CDR1 is LNHNV and CDR2 YYDKDF (reference sequence). CDR3 length: 14 residues. This CDR3 is CATSRDRVNTEAFF. CDR3 bases: TGTGCCACCAGCAGAGATCGTGTGAACACTGAAGCTTTCTTT.

In its sample, this clonotype was seen many times. The chain has TRBV7-8 and TRBJ1-1; 7 positions match TRBD1. The CDR3 length is 14 residues. The V gene end was trimmed by 2 bases and the J gene end by 7 bases; junction bases not matched to a gene: 7. CDR1 and CDR2 from the germline V gene are SGHVS and FQNEAQ. CDR3 protein: CASSLYRDSYEAFF. The CDR3 DNA follows: TGTGCCAGCAGCTTATACCGGGACAGCTATGAAGCTTTCTTT.

This clonotype occurred many times. The rearrangement uses TRBV3-1 and TRBJ1-1; D is unclear. The length of the CDR3 is 13 residues. The ends were cut back, 3 bases at V and 5 bases at J, with 10 bases in the middle. CDR1 and CDR2 (germline): LGHDT, YNNKEL (reference sequence). CDR3 amino acids: CASSQVRETEAFF. The CDR3 DNA reads as TGTGCCAGCAGCCAGGTCAGAGAAACTGAAGCTTTCTTT. The whole variable domain, remainder taken from reference TRBV3-1 and TRBJ1-1, is DTAVSQTPKYLVTQMGNDKSIKCEQNLGHDTMYWYKQDSKKFLKIMFSYNNKELIINETVPNRFSPKSPDKAHLNLHINSLELGDSAVYFCASSQVRETEAFFGQGTRLTVV.

This clonotype was seen ten or more times. The chain uses TRBV20-1 and TRBJ2-1; weak D call: TRBD2 (6 bases). This CDR3 region has 14 residues. Trimming took off 3 bases at V and 6 bases at J, with 15 bases between the two ends. Germline CDR1 and CDR2: DFQATT and SNEGSKA (reference sequence). CDR3 region: CSASTSLGSNEQFF. Here the CDR3 DNA reads TGCAGTGCTAGTACTAGCCTAGGGAGCAATGAGCAGTTCTTC.

The chain uses TRBV19 and TRBJ2-7, with 13 bases that match TRBD2. Trimming at V came to 6 bases and at J to 5 bases, leaving 10 bases not matched to a gene. The CDR3 length is 16 residues. CDR1 is LNHDA and CDR2 is SQIVND in the germline V gene (reference sequence). The DNA of the CDR3 is TGTGCCAGTAGAAGCCGGACTAGCGGGAGTGTTGACGAGCAGTACTTC. It codes for CASRSRTSGSVDEQYF.

This clonotype was detected ten times or more. The gene calls are TRBV9 and TRBJ2-7; TRBD2 agrees at 7 bases. The V and J ends lost 4 bases and 7 bases, in that order; junction bases with no gene match: 14. The CDR3 sequence is 15 residues long. Germline V gene data show CDR1 as SGDLS and CDR2 as YYNGEE. The CDR3 DNA reads TGTGCCAGCAGCCCCGGTCGGGCGGGAGTCAAAGAGCAGTACTTC. Its protein product is CASSPGRAGVKEQYF. The entire variable domain, with the rest obtained from reference TRBV9 and TRBJ2-7, is as follows: DSGVTQTPKHLITATGQRVTLRCSPRSGDLSVYWYQQSLDQGLQFLIQYYNGEERAKGNILERFSAQQFPDLHSELNLSSLELGDSALYFCASSPGRAGVKEQYFGPGTRLTVT.

In this sample, this clonotype turned up many times. The chain carries TRBV28 and TRBJ2-1; possible D gene TRBD1, 6 bases. This CDR3 has 13 amino acids. V lost 6 bases to trimming and J lost 7 bases, with 13 bases between them. Germline-derived CDR1 and CDR2 are MDHEN and SYDVKM. The CDR3 spells CASRTGRRNEQFF. CDR3 coding DNA: TGTGCCAGCAGAACAGGGAGAAGGAATGAGCAGTTCTTC.

This clonotype was seen ten or more times. V is TRBV20-1 and J is TRBJ2-1, with TRBD1 matching 7 bases. Germline CDR1 reads DFQATT; CDR2 reads SNEGSKA (reference sequence). The CDR3 contains 14 residues. Germline trimming cut 0 bases from V and 7 bases from J; bases unmatched to any gene: 6. The CDR3 sequence: CSARDPLTGNEQFF. The DNA of the CDR3 is TGCAGTGCTAGAGATCCCCTGACAGGGAATGAGCAGTTCTTC.

This chain uses TRBV5-8 with TRBJ2-5, with 7 bases that match TRBD2. V lost 0 bases to trimming and J lost 3 bases; unmatched junction nucleotides: 8. This CDR3 is 16 amino acids long. The germline V gene has CDR1 SGHTS and CDR2 YDEGEE. The CDR3: CASSLGPSGMEETQYF. The CDR3 bases are TGTGCCAGCAGCTTGGGGCCTAGCGGAATGGAAGAGACCCAGTACTTC.

The chain has TRBV9 and TRBJ2-7, with TRBD2 identical over 7 bases. The V segment lost 3 bases and the J segment 7 bases; nucleotides outside the gene matches: 10. From germline, CDR1 is SGDLS and CDR2 YYNGEE. CDR3 length: 14 residues. CDR3 DNA: TGTGCCAGCAGCGACGGACTAGGGGCAGGTGAGCAGTACTTC. Translated: CASSDGLGAGEQYF.

This clonotype has a handful of counts. The V call is TRBV5-1, the J call TRBJ2-1, with TRBD2 matching 10 bases. The CDR3 is 14 residues long. The ends lost 4 bases at V and 7 bases at J; junction bases unmatched: 5. Germline V gives CDR1 SGHRS, CDR2 YFSETQ. The CDR3 bases are TGCGCCAGCAGCCCGGGACTAGCGCGGAATGAGCAGTTCTTC. Translation gives CASSPGLARNEQFF.

The chain is built from TRBV3-1 and TRBJ2-7; a weak D match, TRBD2 (6 bases). Trimming took 1 base from V and 0 from J, leaving 16 bases between them. CDR1 is LGHDT and CDR2 is YNNKEL in the germline V gene (reference sequence). The CDR3 sequence is 17 residues long. CDR3: CASSQAFGGTYSYEQYF. The CDR3, as DNA: TGTGCCAGCAGCCAAGCTTTCGGGGGAACCTACTCCTACGAGCAGTACTTC.

J is TRBJ1-2 and V is TRBV10-3; tentative D call: TRBD1 (5 bases). The CDR3 has 17 residues. Deletions cut 0 bases from V and 0 bases from J, with 14 bases between. Germline-derived CDR1 and CDR2 are ENHRY and SYGVKD. The CDR3, as DNA: TGTGCCATCAGTGAGTCGAAAGGGGAACAACCTAACTATGGCTACACCTTC. Translated: CAISESKGEQPNYGYTF.

At least ten counts were recorded for this clonotype. The chain couples TRBV3-1 to TRBJ2-5; 8 bases agree with TRBD1. V dropped 4 bases and J dropped 7; count of bases not matched to a gene: 5. In germline, CDR1 is LGHDT, CDR2 YNNKEL (reference sequence). The CDR3 contains 13 residues. The CDR3 loop is CASSLTGDGTQYF. In nucleotides, the CDR3 is TGTGCCAGCAGCCTGACAGGGGATGGGACCCAGTACTTC.

This clonotype was found many times. This sequence joins TRBV27 and TRBJ2-7, with D possibly TRBD1 on 5 matching bases. Germline-derived CDR1 and CDR2 are MNHEY and SMNVEV (reference sequence). The V end lost 6 bases, the J end lost 1 base, and 22 bases lay between the germline ends. This CDR3 is 17 amino acids long. CDR3 sequence reads: CASRGPLGVGLSYEQYF. In DNA, the CDR3 is TGTGCCAGCAGGGGGCCCCTGGGTGTGGGCCTTTCCTACGAGCAGTACTTC.

This clonotype has a count of ten or more. J is TRBJ1-1 and V is TRBV12-3 or TRBV12-4; 7 bases are a match to TRBD1. The CDR3 covers 14 residues. Trimming took 7 bases from V and 2 from J; bases not matched to a gene: 7. The CDR3 DNA sequence: TGTGCCAGCACCCGGACAGGAAAAAACACTGAAGCTTTCTTT. Its protein is CASTRTGKNTEAFF.

This clonotype has ten or more counts. This chain links TRBV18 with TRBJ2-5; D call uncertain. Germline CDR1 reads KGHSH; CDR2 reads LQKENI. The V and J ends lost 0 bases and 10 bases respectively, with 18 bases between them. The CDR3 totals 15 residues. The CDR3 protein is CASSPPYNPQEDQYF. DNA for the CDR3: TGTGCCAGCTCACCACCGTACAACCCCCAAGAGGACCAGTACTTC.

This clonotype was found a few times. The chain links TRBV27 to TRBJ2-4; a weak D match, TRBD1 (8 bases). The germline V gene encodes CDR1 MNHEY and CDR2 SMNVEV (reference sequence). There are 14 residues in the CDR3. Trimming pared 10 bases from V and 9 bases from J, leaving 22 bases between. CDR3 protein: CATSTRQGRGIQYF. In DNA, the CDR3 is TGTGCCACCAGCACCAGACAGGGGAGGGGCATTCAGTACTTC.

The gene calls are TRBV6-2 or TRBV6-3 and TRBJ2-6, with 12 bases matching TRBD1. The CDR3 length is 16 residues. J lost 4 bases, V lost 10 bases, and 8 bases had no gene match. Germline V gene data show CDR1 as MNHEY and CDR2 as SVGEGT. The CDR3 is CATPGQGAWGANVLTF. DNA of the CDR3: TGTGCCACCCCGGGACAGGGGGCGTGGGGGGCCAACGTCCTGACTTTC.

The table lists this clonotype with many counts. The CDR3 loop is CSASASEQFF. The CDR3 nucleotides are TGCAGTGCTAGTGCGTCTGAGCAGTTCTTC. The rearrangement joins TRBV20-1 to TRBJ2-1; no definite D call. The length of the CDR3 is 10 residues. The germline V gene has CDR1 DFQATT and CDR2 SNEGSKA (reference sequence). V was pared by 3 bases and J by 9 bases, with 6 bases between.

The chain couples TRBV20-1 to TRBJ2-3, with D hard to call. The CDR3 is 14 residues long. Germline-derived CDR1 and CDR2 are DFQATT and SNEGSKA (reference sequence). The V gene lost 1 base and the J gene lost 1 base, with 9 bases spanning the gap. The CDR3 reads CSARGQVGTDTQYF. CDR3 DNA sequence: TGCAGTGCTAGAGGCCAGGTCGGCACAGATACGCAGTATTTT.

As for this clonotype: A much bigger clone sits one base away, suggesting this may be a read error. The chain has TRBV6-1 and TRBJ2-2; 12 nucleotides align to TRBD2. V lost 6 bases and J lost 5; bases outside the gene matches: 4. This CDR3 is 15 amino acids long. Germline V lookup: CDR1 MNHNS, CDR2 SASEGT. The CDR3 coding sequence is TGTGCCAGCAGAAGACTAGCGGGAGAGACCGGGGAGCTGTTTTTT. It yields the protein CASRRLAGETGELFF.

This clonotype was seen more than once but under ten times. This may stem from a read error, because a much larger clone lies one nucleotide away. The chain recombines TRBV18 with TRBJ1-1; D not resolved. With 8 bases removed from V and 1 base from J, the gap between germline ends came to 11 bases. The CDR3 is made up of 13 amino acids. Per germline, CDR1 KGHSH and CDR2 LQKENI. In DNA, the CDR3 is TGTGCCAGCAGCGTAGCAGCGAACACTGAAGCTTTCTTT. It yields the protein CASSVAANTEAFF. The entire variable domain, with the rest obtained from reference TRBV18 and TRBJ1-1, is as follows: NAGVMQNPRHLVRRRGQEARLRCSPMKGHSHVYWYRQLPEEGLKFMVYLQKENIIDESGMPKERFSAEFPKEGPSILRIQQVVRGDSAAYFCASSVAANTEAFFGQGTRLTVV.